Below, 28 T cell receptor beta chains from the same sample are listed, as sequenced in a study of blood T cell repertoires in COVID-19. Using immunoSEQ multiplex PCR, the repertoire was profiled, and TCRdb retains in-frame clones only, with some absent. The table includes fewer than 400,000 clones, 85% to 90% detected once. Source material: peripheral blood. Every receptor here comes from a woman aged 25 to 39 with COVID-19, enrolled during active disease.

The V and J genes are TRBV7-6 and TRBJ2-1, with a weak D call TRBD1 (6 bases). The CDR3 has 18 amino acids. V shed 4 bases and J shed 2 bases, with 21 bases lying between them. Per germline, CDR1 SGHVS and CDR2 FNYEAQ. CDR3 sequence: CASSSQSTGWGTYNEQFF. For the CDR3, the DNA is TGTGCCAGCAGCTCACAATCTACAGGGTGGGGGACCTACAATGAGCAGTTCTTC.

With regard to this clone: Other DNA sequences in this specimen translate into the identical CDR3. The chain is built from TRBV27 and TRBJ2-4; D perhaps matches TRBD2 (5 bases). V was pared by 3 bases and J by 1 base, with 10 bases between. Germline V gives CDR1 MNHEY, CDR2 SMNVEV (reference sequence). CDR3 length: 15 residues. The chain's CDR3 is CASSLSGVAKNIQYF. For the CDR3, the DNA is TGTGCCAGCAGTTTGTCCGGGGTTGCCAAAAACATTCAGTACTTC.

As regards this clone: The sample contains more than one DNA sequence encoding this CDR3. The chain employs TRBV7-9 and TRBJ1-1, with D perhaps matching TRBD1 (5 bases). The CDR3 extends over 13 amino acids. Trimming shortened V by 3 bases and J by 2 bases, and 7 bases separated the two germline ends. CDR1 and CDR2 from the germline V gene are SEHNR and FQNEAQ (reference sequence). CDR3 in DNA: TGTGCCAGCAGCTTGACAGCAAACACTGAAGCTTTCTTT. Translating gives CASSLTANTEAFF.

The rearrangement links TRBV5-1 to TRBJ1-5, with TRBD1 matching 7 bases. CDR1 and CDR2 (germline): SGHRS, YFSETQ. The CDR3 has 15 amino acids. With 4 bases clipped from V and 6 bases from J, the junction kept 10 bases outside the gene matches. The CDR3 region has the DNA TGCGCCAGCAGCCCCCAGGGGGAGGTAGGTCAGCCCCAGCATTTT. It yields the protein CASSPQGEVGQPQHF.

As DNA, the CDR3 is TGTGCCAGCAGCCAAGGAACTAGCGGGAGGGCCGCAGATACGCAGTATTTT. Encoded protein: CASSQGTSGRAADTQYF. V is TRBV4-2 and J is TRBJ2-3, with 13 bases that match TRBD2. Unmatched junction bases numbered 5, after V lost 1 base and J lost 4 bases. This CDR3 contains 17 residues. The germline V gene has CDR1 LGHNA and CDR2 YNFKEQ.

This clone has just one count. The chain employs TRBV11-2 and TRBJ2-5; possibly TRBD2 for D (7 bases). The V gene lost 5 bases and the J gene lost 5 bases, with 15 bases spanning the gap. The CDR3 has 14 amino acids. Germline-derived CDR1 and CDR2 are SGHAT and FQNNGV. CDR3 amino acids: CASSPRGAMETQYF. For the CDR3, the DNA is TGTGCCAGCAGCCCCCGGGGGGCCATGGAGACCCAGTACTTC.

The chain employs TRBV9 and TRBJ2-7; 12 bases line up with TRBD2. V shed 3 bases and J 0 bases; nucleotides not matched to a gene: 7. The CDR3 runs to 17 residues. Looked up from germline, CDR1 is SGDLS and CDR2 is YYNGEE. CDR3 DNA: TGTGCCAGCAGCGCCGGGACTAGCGGGTTCTCCTCCTACGAGCAGTACTTC. Protein sequence: CASSAGTSGFSSYEQYF.

The sample holds a few counts of this clone. The chain employs TRBV5-5 and TRBJ1-1, with TRBD1 matching over 10 bases. The germline V gene has CDR1 SGHKS and CDR2 YYEKEE (reference sequence). Unmatched junction bases numbered 6, after V lost 2 bases and J lost 5 bases. CDR3 length: 15 residues. CDR3 amino acids: CASSLTGTGDTEAFF. The CDR3 DNA reads TGTGCCAGCAGCTTAACCGGGACAGGGGATACTGAAGCTTTCTTT.

The rearrangement joins TRBV12-5 to TRBJ1-2, with 10 bases matching TRBD1. The CDR3 spans 12 residues. Germline assignment: CDR1 LGHNT and CDR2 FRNRAP. The CDR3 DNA sequence: TGTGACACTTCCGGGACAGGGGATGGCTACACCTTC. Its translation is CDTSGTGDGYTF. The full variable domain, with the rest looked up from reference TRBV12-5 and TRBJ1-2, is DARVTQTPRHKVTEMGQEVTMRCQPILGHNTVFWYRQTMMQGLELLAYFRNRAPLDDSGMPKDRFSAEMPDATLATLKIQPSEPRDSAVYFCDTSGTGDGYTFGSGTRLTVV.

The genes are TRBV27 and TRBJ2-2, with a possible D match to TRBD2 (6 bases). Germline V gene lookup returns CDR1 MNHEY and CDR2 SMNVEV (reference sequence). The CDR3 covers 14 residues. V was clipped by 4 bases and J by 2 bases, with 8 bases between them. CDR3 coding DNA: TGTGCCAGCAGTTCGGGACTCAACACCGGGGAGCTGTTTTTT. Encoded protein: CASSSGLNTGELFF.

This chain connects TRBV3-1 (or the pseudogene TRBV3-2) to TRBJ1-1, with D unclear. CDR3 length: 12 amino acids. Germline-derived CDR1 and CDR2 are LGHDT and YNNKEL (reference sequence). Between the trimmed V and J ends, which lost 1 base and 8 bases, there was a span of 8 bases. DNA of the CDR3: TGTGCCAGCAGCCAAGTCGGCAGGGAAGCTTTCTTT. Encoded protein: CASSQVGREAFF.

This rearrangement joins TRBV27 to TRBJ2-1; 10 nucleotides match TRBD2. The CDR3 extends over 14 amino acids. J was trimmed by 4 bases and V by 7 bases; bases with no gene match: 4. CDR1 and CDR2 from the germline V gene are MNHEY and SMNVEV (reference sequence). The chain's CDR3 is CASTWTSGYNEQFF. CDR3 coding DNA: TGTGCCAGCACTTGGACTAGCGGATACAATGAGCAGTTCTTC.

V gene TRBV10-1 combines with J gene TRBJ1-1, with TRBD1 matching 8 bases. Germline V gene data show CDR1 as WNHNN and CDR2 as SYGVQD (reference sequence). The CDR3 consists of 13 residues. V shed 9 bases and J 4 bases; nucleotides not matched to a gene: 7. CDR3 loop: CASGTGWGTEAFF. CDR3 nucleotide sequence: TGCGCCAGTGGGACAGGATGGGGCACTGAAGCTTTCTTT.

The chain couples TRBV10-3 to TRBJ2-2, with TRBD1 identical over 8 bases. Trimming at V came to 10 bases and at J to 4 bases, leaving 8 bases not matched to a gene. The CDR3 consists of 14 residues. The germline gives CDR1 ENHRY, CDR2 SYGVKD. The CDR3 coding sequence is TGTGCCACTACCGGACAGGGCAGCACCGGGGAGCTGTTTTTT. This sequence encodes CATTGQGSTGELFF.

The V gene is TRBV7-9, the J gene TRBJ1-5; tentatively, D is TRBD1 (5 bases). The germline V gene has CDR1 SEHNR and CDR2 FQNEAQ (reference sequence). V was trimmed by 5 bases and J by 4 bases, leaving 9 bases between them. There are 13 residues in the CDR3. The CDR3, as DNA: TGTGCCAGCAGCGTCGACAGAAATCAGCCCCAGCATTTT. Protein: CASSVDRNQPQHF.

J is TRBJ2-7 and V is TRBV7-9; D not certain. CDR1 is SEHNR, CDR2 FQNEAQ, per germline (reference sequence). This CDR3 comprises 13 residues. Trimming left V 5 bases short and J 6 bases short, with 14 bases between. CDR3 sequence: CASSQVSYREQYF. The CDR3 nucleotides read TGTGCCAGCAGCCAAGTGAGCTATCGCGAGCAGTACTTC.

The CDR3, as DNA: TGTGCCAGCAGCCCCCCGACCGGGGAGCTGTTTTTT. Amino acids: CASSPPTGELFF. The chain employs TRBV7-3 and TRBJ2-2, with unresolved D. Germline values: CDR1 SGHTA, CDR2 FQGTGA. The CDR3 is 12 residues long. V was shortened by 5 bases and J by 5 bases, with 6 bases between the two germline ends.

This chain connects TRBV30 to TRBJ1-6; 8 positions match TRBD1. The length of the CDR3 is 14 residues. After removal of 4 bases from V and 8 bases from J, the junction contained 7 bases not matched to a gene. Germline values: CDR1 GTSNPN, CDR2 SVGIG (reference sequence). This CDR3 reads CAWMSGTGYSPLHF. CDR3 coding DNA: TGTGCCTGGATGTCCGGGACAGGCTATTCACCCCTCCACTTT.

V and J are TRBV6-5 and TRBJ2-3, with TRBD2 matching 8 bases. This CDR3 contains 15 residues. The V gene end was trimmed by 4 bases and the J gene end by 1 base; junction bases not matched to a gene: 4. CDR1 is MNHEY and CDR2 is SVGAGI in the germline V gene. The CDR3 sequence is CASSSLTSGTDTQYF. As DNA, the CDR3 is TGTGCCAGCAGTTCCCTGACTAGCGGCACAGATACGCAGTATTTT.

This clone was seen a handful of times. This chain connects TRBV3-1 (or the pseudogene TRBV3-2) to TRBJ2-7; 9 nucleotides line up with TRBD2. CDR3 length equals 15 residues. After removal of 0 bases from V and 5 bases from J, the junction contained 5 bases not matched to a gene. Germline CDR1 and CDR2: LGHDT and YNNKEL (reference sequence). CDR3 amino acids: CASSQDTSGFDEQYF. CDR3 sequence (DNA): TGTGCCAGCAGCCAAGATACTAGCGGGTTCGACGAGCAGTACTTC.

The chain couples TRBV5-1 to TRBJ1-2; D gene uncertain. From germline, CDR1 is SGHRS and CDR2 YFSETQ. The V end was cut by 0 bases, the J end by 2 bases, with 8 bases between. This CDR3 is 14 amino acids long. The CDR3 loop reads CASSLEQSNYGYTF. The DNA for the CDR3 is TGCGCCAGCAGCTTGGAACAGTCCAACTATGGCTACACCTTC.

The rearrangement uses TRBV2 and TRBJ1-3, with D possibly matching TRBD1 (6 bases). The V gene lost 4 bases and the J gene lost 3 bases, with 13 bases spanning the gap. Germline CDR1 and CDR2: SNHLY and FYNNEI. This CDR3 spans 15 amino acids. CDR3 protein: CASSGIGGSGNTIYF. For the CDR3, the DNA is TGTGCCAGCAGTGGAATAGGGGGAAGTGGAAACACCATATATTTT.

The V and J genes are TRBV12-3 or TRBV12-4 and TRBJ2-1; D not resolved. The CDR3 extends over 12 amino acids. V lost 1 base and J 7 bases, leaving 5 bases between the germline ends. CDR3 in amino acids: CASSLGTNEQFF. Written as DNA, the CDR3 is TGTGCCAGCAGTTTAGGTACTAATGAGCAGTTCTTC.

The rearrangement joins TRBV18 to TRBJ1-2; 8 positions match TRBD1. Germline lookup yields CDR1 KGHSH and CDR2 LQKENI. After removal of 3 bases from V and 2 bases from J, the junction contained 8 bases not matched to a gene. The CDR3 totals 16 residues. The CDR3 here is CASSPRQGLENYGYTF. The CDR3 bases are TGTGCCAGCTCACCGCGACAGGGGTTGGAAAACTATGGCTACACCTTC.

This chain joins TRBV6-5 and TRBJ2-2; D unresolved. CDR1 and CDR2 (germline): MNHEY, SVGAGI. The ends were cut back, 6 bases at V and 3 bases at J, with 8 bases in the middle. The CDR3 covers 13 residues. The CDR3 region is CASRPTHTGELFF. CDR3 sequence (DNA): TGTGCCAGCAGGCCTACCCACACCGGGGAGCTGTTTTTT.

The CDR3 spells CASSRLGTPIWEQFF. The CDR3 nucleotides read TGTGCCAGCAGCCGTTTAGGGACTCCGATTTGGGAGCAGTTCTTC. The chain combines TRBV7-9 with TRBJ2-1; tentatively, D is TRBD2 (6 bases). Germline assignment: CDR1 SEHNR and CDR2 FQNEAQ (reference sequence). Trimming stripped 5 bases from V and 10 bases from J, with 21 bases between. CDR3 length equals 15 residues.

This chain links TRBV7-2 with TRBJ1-2, with 8 bases that match TRBD1. CDR1 and CDR2 (germline): SGHTA, FQGNSA. V shed 6 bases and J 4 bases; nucleotides not matched to a gene: 7. The CDR3 loop spans 14 amino acids. CDR3 amino acids: CASSFDRGTYGYTF. CDR3 nucleotides: TGTGCCAGCAGTTTTGACAGGGGAACCTATGGCTACACCTTC.

This chain links TRBV9 with TRBJ2-2, with D perhaps matching TRBD2 (7 bases). The CDR3 loop spans 15 amino acids. Germline CDR1 and CDR2: SGDLS and YYNGEE. V dropped 3 bases and J dropped 7 bases, with 16 bases sitting between them. The CDR3 spells CASSAGGGVDGELFF. The CDR3 nucleotides read TGTGCCAGCAGCGCCGGAGGGGGGGTTGACGGGGAGCTGTTTTTT. Full variable domain (remainder filled in from reference TRBV9 and TRBJ2-2): DSGVTQTPKHLITATGQRVTLRCSPRSGDLSVYWYQQSLDQGLQFLIQYYNGEERAKGNILERFSAQQFPDLHSELNLSSLELGDSALYFCASSAGGGVDGELFFGEGSRLTVL.